The 5 T cell receptor beta chains below all came from one sample that was sequenced in a study of control samples from healthy donors and cancer patients. The table came from immunoSEQ multiplex PCR; TCRdb's copy has only in-frame clones and leaves some out. The repertoire holds about 12,000 clones, with roughly 90% as singletons. The sample comprised formalin-fixed, paraffin-embedded tissue. These receptors were collected from a male donor with melanoma.

Only a few counts were recorded for this clone. The chain carries TRBV6-6 and TRBJ2-3, with TRBD2 as a possible D gene (5 bases). Germline CDR1 is MNHNY and CDR2 is SVGAGI (reference sequence). The V end lost 4 bases, the J end lost 6 bases, and 5 bases lay between the germline ends. The CDR3 runs to 11 residues. The CDR3 region is CASSSGDTQYF. The CDR3, as DNA: TGTGCCAGCAGTTCGGGGGATACGCAGTATTTT.

The V gene is TRBV9, the J gene TRBJ1-1; TRBD1 aligns across 7 bases. CDR1 SGDLS and CDR2 YYNGEE come from the germline V gene. The J segment lost 10 bases and the V segment lost 3 bases, leaving 12 bases of the junction unmatched. The CDR3 loop spans 14 amino acids. The CDR3: CASSETGSLQRAFF. For the CDR3, the DNA is TGTGCCAGCAGCGAGACAGGGTCCCTCCAGCGAGCTTTCTTT.

This clone was recorded a few times. The chain employs TRBV2 and TRBJ1-5; D gene unclear. This CDR3 contains 15 residues. Germline V gene lookup returns CDR1 SNHLY and CDR2 FYNNEI. V was trimmed by 6 bases and J by 0 bases, leaving 12 bases between them. CDR3: CASRGDIYSNQPQHF. In DNA form, the CDR3 reads TGTGCCAGCAGGGGAGACATCTATAGCAATCAGCCCCAGCATTTT. The whole variable domain, filled in from reference TRBV2 and TRBJ1-5, reads EPEVTQTPSHQVTQMGQEVILRCVPISNHLYFYWYRQILGQKVEFLVSFYNNEISEKSEIFDDQFSVERPDGSNFTLKIRSTKLEDSAMYFCASRGDIYSNQPQHFGDGTRLSIL.

The sample holds one count of this clone. A junction end diverges from the germline sequence, so it may reflect a read error. This chain links TRBV7-2 with TRBJ2-1; 10 bases are shared with TRBD2. CDR1 is SGHTA and CDR2 is FQGNSA in the germline V gene. The CDR3 contains 17 residues. The CDR3 here is CASRLGPRTSGSNEQFF. In DNA, the CDR3 is TGTGCCAGCAGATTAGGCCCACGGACTAGCGGATCCAATGAGCAGTTCTTC.

The chain has TRBV7-9 and TRBJ2-1, with 7 bases lining up with TRBD2. J was trimmed by 8 bases and V by 5 bases; bases with no gene match: 9. Germline V CDR1 and CDR2: SEHNR, FQNEAQ (reference sequence). The CDR3 runs 14 residues. The CDR3 here is CASSRPGGGDEQFF. The CDR3 nucleotides read TGTGCCAGCAGCCGCCCAGGTGGGGGGGATGAGCAGTTCTTC.